This T cell receptor (beta chain) came from a study of Graves' ophthalmopathy and Graves' hyperthyroidism. Overall study context: Peripheral blood sampling preceded any treatment and occurred at initial diagnosis. General study results and limits: Both an approximately 69% sensitivity and an approximately 76% specificity characterized the model's predictions of ophthalmopathy progression. Most thyroid clonotypes with frequency above 0.001 were detected in blood too.

Comment on this clonotype: Its specificity is not known.

V was shortened by 4 bases and J by 11 bases, with 11 bases between the two germline ends. Germline V gene sequence: CDR1 KGHDR, CDR2 SFDVKD. The CDR3 runs 13 residues. Beta-chain TCR CDR3 regions were amplified from RNA transcripts. The authors performed first-round RT-PCR with HTBI primers and then a second-round multiplex PCR. MiXCR was run by TCRdb on the multiplex PCR reads, yielding one entry per CDR3 protein. This table has approximately 210,000 distinct CDR3 sequences, about 22% appearing once. V and J are TRBV24-1 and TRBJ1-6; D gene unclear. The sequencing input was peripheral blood. This TCR derives from a woman aged 45-60 years with Graves' ophthalmopathy. Here the CDR3 reads CATSERYGAPLHF. CDR3 nucleotides: TGTGCCACCAGTGAGCGCTATGGGGCACCCCTCCACTTT.